This TCR beta chain was obtained from a study of OX40 agonist ivuxolimab in advanced cancers. Across the study: Earlier anti-PD-1, anti-PD-L1 or anti-CTLA-4 therapy was permitted; less than 50% had received some.

On this clone: Its target is unknown.

Clones were read by immunoSEQ multiplex PCR, and TCRdb kept only the in-frame ones, dropping some. This repertoire shows under 150,000 clones, 90% found once; its top ten account for 0.85% to 1.4%. Patients had blood sampled at baseline and again on cycle 4 day 1 and cycle 7 day 1. Study-wide points: Mean expanded clone counts were higher in CD8+ than CD4+ T cells. People who partly responded at 0.1-3.0 mg/kg had some of the least clonal expansion seen.

The V and J ends lost 3 bases and 4 bases, in that order; junction bases with no gene match: 7. The CDR3 has 15 amino acids. Germline V gene sequence: CDR1 SGDLS, CDR2 YYNGEE. The sequence was obtained from an adult with an advanced solid tumor such as melanoma, head and neck, liver or kidney cancer. The sample in question was CD4+ or CD8+ T cells sorted from blood, obtained in a trial of the OX40 agonist ivuxolimab. The chain links TRBV9 to TRBJ2-3; 8 positions match TRBD2. Here the CDR3 reads CASSATGLAADTQYF. The DNA for the CDR3 is TGTGCCAGCAGCGCCACTGGACTAGCCGCAGATACGCAGTATTTT.